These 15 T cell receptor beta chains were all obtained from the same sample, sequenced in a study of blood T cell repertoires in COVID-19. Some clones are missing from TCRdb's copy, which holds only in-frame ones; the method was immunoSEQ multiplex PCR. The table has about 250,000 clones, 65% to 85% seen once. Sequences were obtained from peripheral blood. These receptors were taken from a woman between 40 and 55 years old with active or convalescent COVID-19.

DNA of the CDR3: TGTGCCAGCTCACCATCTGACAGGCTCTATAATTCACCCCTCCACTTT. The encoded protein is CASSPSDRLYNSPLHF. This chain links TRBV18 with TRBJ1-6; D is possibly TRBD1 (6 bases). Trimming took off 2 bases at V and 3 bases at J, with 11 bases between the two ends. Germline V CDR1 and CDR2: KGHSH, LQKENI. The CDR3 covers 16 residues.

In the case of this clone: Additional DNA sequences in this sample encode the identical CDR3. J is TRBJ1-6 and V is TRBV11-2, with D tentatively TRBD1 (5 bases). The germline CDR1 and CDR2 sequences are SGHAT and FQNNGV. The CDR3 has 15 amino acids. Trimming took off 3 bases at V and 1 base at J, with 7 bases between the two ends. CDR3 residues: CASSFRGSYNSPLHF. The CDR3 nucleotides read TGTGCCAGCAGCTTTAGGGGATCCTATAATTCACCCCTCCACTTT.

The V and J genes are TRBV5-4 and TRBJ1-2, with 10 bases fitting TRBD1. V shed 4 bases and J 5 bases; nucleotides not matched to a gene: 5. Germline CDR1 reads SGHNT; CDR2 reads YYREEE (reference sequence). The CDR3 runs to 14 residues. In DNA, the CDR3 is TGTGCCAGCAGCAGGGGACAGGGGTTTTATGGCTACACCTTC. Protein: CASSRGQGFYGYTF.

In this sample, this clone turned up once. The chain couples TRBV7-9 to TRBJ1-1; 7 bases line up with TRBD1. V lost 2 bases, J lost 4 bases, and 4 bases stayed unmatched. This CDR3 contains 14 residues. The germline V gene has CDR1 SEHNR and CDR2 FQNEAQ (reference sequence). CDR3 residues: CASSLPGQTTEAFF. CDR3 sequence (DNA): TGTGCCAGCAGCTTACCGGGACAGACCACTGAAGCTTTCTTT.

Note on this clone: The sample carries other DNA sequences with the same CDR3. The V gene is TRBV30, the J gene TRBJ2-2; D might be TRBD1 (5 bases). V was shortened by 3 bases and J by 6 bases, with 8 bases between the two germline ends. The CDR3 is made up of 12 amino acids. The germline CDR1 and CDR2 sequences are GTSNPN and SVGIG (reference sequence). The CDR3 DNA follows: TGTGCCTGGAGCCCAGGGCCCGGGGAGCTGTTTTTT. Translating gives CAWSPGPGELFF.

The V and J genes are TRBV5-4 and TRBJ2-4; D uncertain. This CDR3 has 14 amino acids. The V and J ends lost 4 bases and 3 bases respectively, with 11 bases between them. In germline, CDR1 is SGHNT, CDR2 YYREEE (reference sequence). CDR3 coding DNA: TGTGCCAGCAGCCCAGAGCGAGGCAAAAACATTCAGTACTTC. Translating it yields CASSPERGKNIQYF.

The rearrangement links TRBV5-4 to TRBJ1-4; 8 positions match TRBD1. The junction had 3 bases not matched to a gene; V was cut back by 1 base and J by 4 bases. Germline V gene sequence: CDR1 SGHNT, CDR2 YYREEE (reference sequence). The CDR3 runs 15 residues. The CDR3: CASSLKGQVNEKLFF. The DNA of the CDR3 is TGTGCCAGCAGCTTGAAGGGACAGGTTAATGAAAAACTGTTTTTT.

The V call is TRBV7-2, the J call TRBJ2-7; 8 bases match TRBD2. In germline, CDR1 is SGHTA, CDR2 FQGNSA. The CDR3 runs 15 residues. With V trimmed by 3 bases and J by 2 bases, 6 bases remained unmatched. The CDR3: CASSLTGGATYEQYF. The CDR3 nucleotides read TGTGCCAGCAGCTTGACCGGGGGGGCAACCTACGAGCAGTACTTC.

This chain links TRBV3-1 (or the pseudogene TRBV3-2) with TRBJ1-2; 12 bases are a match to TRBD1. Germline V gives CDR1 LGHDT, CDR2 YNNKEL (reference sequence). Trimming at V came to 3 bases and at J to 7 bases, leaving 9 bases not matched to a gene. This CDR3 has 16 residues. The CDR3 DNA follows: TGTGCCAGCAGCCATCTCCCCGGGACAGGGGGCTCTGGCTACACCTTC. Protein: CASSHLPGTGGSGYTF.

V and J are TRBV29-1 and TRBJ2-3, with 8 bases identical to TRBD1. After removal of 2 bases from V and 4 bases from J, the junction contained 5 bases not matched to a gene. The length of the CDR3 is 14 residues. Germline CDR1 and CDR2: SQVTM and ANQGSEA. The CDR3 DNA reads TGCAGCGTTGAACTGGCAGGGGGCCCAGATACGCAGTATTTT. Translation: CSVELAGGPDTQYF.

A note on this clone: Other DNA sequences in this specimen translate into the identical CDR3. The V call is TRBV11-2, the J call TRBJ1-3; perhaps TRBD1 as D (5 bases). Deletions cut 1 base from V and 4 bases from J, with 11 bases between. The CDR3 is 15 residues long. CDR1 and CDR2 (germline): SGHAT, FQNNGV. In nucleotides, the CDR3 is TGTGCCAGCAGCTTAGGGCAGGGTGAAGGAAACACCATATATTTT. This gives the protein CASSLGQGEGNTIYF.

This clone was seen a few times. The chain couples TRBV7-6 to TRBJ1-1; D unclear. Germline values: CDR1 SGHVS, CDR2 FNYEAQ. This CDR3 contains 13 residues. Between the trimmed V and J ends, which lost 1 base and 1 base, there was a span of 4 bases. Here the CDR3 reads CASSLGRNTEAFF. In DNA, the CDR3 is TGTGCCAGCAGCTTAGGGAGGAACACTGAAGCTTTCTTT.

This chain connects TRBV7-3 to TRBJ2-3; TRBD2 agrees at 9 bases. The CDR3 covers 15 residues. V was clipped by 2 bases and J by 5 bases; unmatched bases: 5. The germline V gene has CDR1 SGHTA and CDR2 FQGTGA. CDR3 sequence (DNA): TGTGCCAGCAGCTTAGGCGGGGGGGCCGGAGATACGCAGTATTTT. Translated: CASSLGGGAGDTQYF.

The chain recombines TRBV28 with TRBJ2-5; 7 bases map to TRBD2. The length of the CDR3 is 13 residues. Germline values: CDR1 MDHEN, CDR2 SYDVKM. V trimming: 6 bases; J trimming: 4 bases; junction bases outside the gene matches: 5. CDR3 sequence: CASSLPGGETQYF. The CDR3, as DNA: TGTGCCAGCAGCCTGCCGGGGGGAGAGACCCAGTACTTC.

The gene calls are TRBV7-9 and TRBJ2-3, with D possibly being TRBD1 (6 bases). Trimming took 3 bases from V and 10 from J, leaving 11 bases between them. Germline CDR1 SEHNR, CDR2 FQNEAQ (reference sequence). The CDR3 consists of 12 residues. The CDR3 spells CASSLDTGSQYF. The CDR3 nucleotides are TGTGCCAGCAGCTTGGATACAGGGTCGCAGTATTTT.